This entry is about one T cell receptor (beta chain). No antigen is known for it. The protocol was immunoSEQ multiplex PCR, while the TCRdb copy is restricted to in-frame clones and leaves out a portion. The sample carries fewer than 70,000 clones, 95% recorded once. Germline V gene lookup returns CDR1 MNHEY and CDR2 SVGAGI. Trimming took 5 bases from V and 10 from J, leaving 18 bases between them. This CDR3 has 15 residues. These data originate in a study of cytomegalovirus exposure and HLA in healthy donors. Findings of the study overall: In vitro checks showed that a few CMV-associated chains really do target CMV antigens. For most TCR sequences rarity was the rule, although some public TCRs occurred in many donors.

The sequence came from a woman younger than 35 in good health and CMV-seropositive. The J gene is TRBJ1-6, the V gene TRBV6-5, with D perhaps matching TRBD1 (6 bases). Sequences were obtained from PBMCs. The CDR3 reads CASSTGQSGRSPLHF. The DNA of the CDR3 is TGTGCCAGCAGTACCGGACAGTCTGGGCGGTCACCCCTCCACTTT.